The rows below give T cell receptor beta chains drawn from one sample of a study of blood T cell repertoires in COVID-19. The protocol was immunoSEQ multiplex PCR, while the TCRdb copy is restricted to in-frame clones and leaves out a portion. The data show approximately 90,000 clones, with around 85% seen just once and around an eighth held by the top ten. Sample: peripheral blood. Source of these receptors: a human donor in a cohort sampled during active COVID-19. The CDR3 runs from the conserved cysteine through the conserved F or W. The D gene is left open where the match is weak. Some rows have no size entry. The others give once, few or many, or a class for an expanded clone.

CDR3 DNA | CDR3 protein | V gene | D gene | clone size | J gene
TGCGCCAGCAGCCTTAGCGGGAGAGGCGGGAATGAGCAGTTCTTC | CASSLSGRGGNEQFF | TRBV4-3 | TRBD2 | . | TRBJ2-1
TGTGCCAGCAGCCCGGGACAGGGACCCTACGAGCAGTACTTC | CASSPGQGPYEQYF | TRBV5-5 | TRBD1 | . | TRBJ2-7
TGTGCCAGCAGTGAGAGGGTTAGTCAGCCCCAGCATTTT | CASSERVSQPQHF | TRBV6-1 | . | . | TRBJ1-5
TGCGCCAGCAGCCCACTTACAGGAGATGGAGGCTACACCTTC | CASSPLTGDGGYTF | TRBV5-1 | . | . | TRBJ1-2
TGTGCCAGCAGAACAGGGGGCGGGGAAAAACTGTTTTTT | CASRTGGGEKLFF | TRBV6-6 | TRBD1 | . | TRBJ1-4
TGTGCCATCAGTGAGTCGATTACGGGGGGGCGAATGAAGACCCAGTACTTC | CAISESITGGRMKTQYF | TRBV10-3 | TRBD2 | . | TRBJ2-5
TGTGCCAGCAGTTACGGGCAGGGGTACAATCAGCCCCAGCATTTT | CASSYGQGYNQPQHF | TRBV6-2/TRBV6-3 | . | . | TRBJ1-5
TGTGCCAGCAGCTCATCGGGACAGGGTAACAATGAGCAGTTCTTC | CASSSSGQGNNEQFF | TRBV5-5 | TRBD1 | . | TRBJ2-1
TGCGCCAGCAGCCAAAGCAGGGGGCGCGTATTCGACCAAGAGACCCAGTACTTC | CASSQSRGRVFDQETQYF | TRBV4-1 | TRBD1 | . | TRBJ2-5
TGTGCCAGCAGCTTACAGGTCGCTGGGGCCAACGTCCTGACTTTC | CASSLQVAGANVLTF | TRBV5-4 | . | . | TRBJ2-6
TGTGCCACCAGCAGAGTCCCGCTGACAGGGCCTGAAAAACTGTTTTTT | CATSRVPLTGPEKLFF | TRBV15 | TRBD1 | . | TRBJ1-4
TGTGCCAGCAGTCCAACTATCAACCAAGAGACCCAGTACTTC | CASSPTINQETQYF | TRBV7-2 | . | . | TRBJ2-5
TGTGCCAGCAGGTATTCGGGACAGGGGACGGACGAGCAGTACTTC | CASRYSGQGTDEQYF | TRBV6-5 | TRBD1 | . | TRBJ2-7
TGTGCCAGCAGTTTCCGGGACTACAATGAGCAGTTCTTC | CASSFRDYNEQFF | TRBV6-2/TRBV6-3 | . | once | TRBJ2-1
TGTGCCAGTCGCCAAACCGGGACACTACAAGAGACCCAGTACTTC | CASRQTGTLQETQYF | TRBV19 | . | . | TRBJ2-5
TGTGCCAGTAGATATGACAGGGATAGCAATCAGCCCCAGCATTTT | CASRYDRDSNQPQHF | TRBV19 | TRBD1 | . | TRBJ1-5
TGTGCCAGCAGTTTAAAGGCGGGGGGTTATAGCAATCAGCCCCAGCATTTT | CASSLKAGGYSNQPQHF | TRBV27 | . | . | TRBJ1-5
TGTGCCAGTAGTGCTGACCTAGCGGGAGGGCTCTCCACCACAGATACGCAGTATTTT | CASSADLAGGLSTTDTQYF | TRBV19 | TRBD2 | once | TRBJ2-3
TGTGCCAGGAGGGAGCGGGCCTCCTACGAGCAGTACTTC | CARRERASYEQYF | TRBV2 | . | . | TRBJ2-7
TGTGCCAGCTCCCGGGACAGGGAATACGAGCAGTACTTC | CASSRDREYEQYF | TRBV2 | TRBD1 | few | TRBJ2-7
TGTGCCAGCAGCCCCGACAGCACCTACGAGCAGTACTTC | CASSPDSTYEQYF | TRBV5-4 | . | . | TRBJ2-7
TGTGCCAGTAGGACAGGAGTAAATCAGCCCCAGCATTTT | CASRTGVNQPQHF | TRBV19 | . | . | TRBJ1-5
TGTGCCAGTAGTATTTGGGAGGGCGCTGCCTACAGGGATGAGCAGTTCTTC | CASSIWEGAAYRDEQFF | TRBV19 | . | . | TRBJ2-1
TGTGCCAGCAGCCGGGAGGCGGGAGGGCCACGAGAGACCCAGTACTTC | CASSREAGGPRETQYF | TRBV7-9 | TRBD2 | . | TRBJ2-5
TGTGCCAGCAGTTTCGGGACTAGCGGGCACGCAGATACGCAGTATTTT | CASSFGTSGHADTQYF | TRBV27 | TRBD2 | . | TRBJ2-3
TGTGCCAGCAGCCAAGATTCAACTGGAAACACCATATATTTT | CASSQDSTGNTIYF | TRBV14 | . | . | TRBJ1-3
TGTGCCAGCAGCGCCGGACTAGCGGGAGCGGTAGAGACCCAGTACTTC | CASSAGLAGAVETQYF | TRBV9 | TRBD2 | once | TRBJ2-5
TGTGCCAGCAGCCAAGATCGGTTCAAAAACATTCAGTACTTC | CASSQDRFKNIQYF | TRBV4-2 | . | . | TRBJ2-4
TGTGCCAGCAGTTCCGGGACACACTATGGCTACACCTTC | CASSSGTHYGYTF | TRBV6-2/TRBV6-3 | . | . | TRBJ1-2
TGCGCCAGCAGCCCTGGGGCTACTGCCATCGGGCAGTTCTTC | CASSPGATAIGQFF | TRBV5-1 | . | . | TRBJ2-1
TGCAGCGGTAACAGGGGGCCCCGCGATGAGCAGTTCTTC | CSGNRGPRDEQFF | TRBV29-1 | TRBD1 | few | TRBJ2-1
TGCGCCAGCAGCCAAGATGGACAGGGGGGTGGCTACACCTTC | CASSQDGQGGGYTF | TRBV4-3 | TRBD1 | . | TRBJ1-2
TGCAGTGCTAGTTCCGGCCAGAGGGCAGGCGAGCAGTACTTC | CSASSGQRAGEQYF | TRBV20-1 | . | . | TRBJ2-7
TGTGCCAGCAGCTTCCAGGACACTGAAGCTTTCTTT | CASSFQDTEAFF | TRBV7-9 | . | . | TRBJ1-1
TGTGCCAGCAGCTTAGGTTTCGGACAGGGGTCCTACGAGCAGTACTTC | CASSLGFGQGSYEQYF | TRBV7-2 | TRBD1 | once | TRBJ2-7
TGTGCCAGCAGCCGCGCGACAGGGGGCGGCGAGCAGTACTTC | CASSRATGGGEQYF | TRBV7-6 | TRBD1 | . | TRBJ2-7
TGCGCCAGCACCAGGCAGGGAGGCTACGAGCAGTACTTC | CASTRQGGYEQYF | TRBV5-1 | . | . | TRBJ2-7
TGCGCCAGCAGCCAAGATCTCGGAGATGTCGCTCTCGGGCCCCAGCATTTT | CASSQDLGDVALGPQHF | TRBV4-3 | . | . | TRBJ1-5
TGTGCCAGCAGCCAAGGGACAGAAAATGGCTACACCTTC | CASSQGTENGYTF | TRBV3-1/TRBV3-2 | . | . | TRBJ1-2
TGTGCCAGCAGTTCTTCCGGGCAGGGCAAAAACATTCAGTACTTC | CASSSSGQGKNIQYF | TRBV28 | . | . | TRBJ2-4
TGTGCCAGCAGCCCCTCAGGGTCAAACACAGATACGCAGTATTTT | CASSPSGSNTDTQYF | TRBV11-3 | . | . | TRBJ2-3
TGTGCCAGCAGCCAAAGATATGGGCGGGTGCCCTACAATGAGCAGTTCTTC | CASSQRYGRVPYNEQFF | TRBV14 | . | once | TRBJ2-1
TGTGCCAGCGCTAAGCGGGATTACAATGAGCAGTTCTTC | CASAKRDYNEQFF | TRBV11-3 | TRBD2 | . | TRBJ2-1
TGCGCCAGCACCGGGGGGACAGGGGTTGGGGAGCAGTACTTC | CASTGGTGVGEQYF | TRBV5-1 | TRBD1 | . | TRBJ2-7
TGTGCCAGCAGTTACCAGGGCTACCTAACCGATACGCAGTATTTT | CASSYQGYLTDTQYF | TRBV6-2/TRBV6-3 | . | . | TRBJ2-3
TGTGCCAGCAGTGAAGGCCCAGCGGCTGGCTACACCTTC | CASSEGPAAGYTF | TRBV6-1 | . | once | TRBJ1-2
TGCAGCGTTGAAATCGTCGCGGTAGACACAGATACGCAGTATTTT | CSVEIVAVDTDTQYF | TRBV29-1 | . | . | TRBJ2-3
TGTGCCAGCAGCTTAGAGGTGATGCAAACATCTGGAAACACCATATATTTT | CASSLEVMQTSGNTIYF | TRBV11-3 | . | few | TRBJ1-3
TGCAGCGTAGCCGACAGGGGGCGCAACTATGGCTACACCTTC | CSVADRGRNYGYTF | TRBV29-1 | TRBD1 | . | TRBJ1-2
TGTGCCAGCAGCCCCCTAGCGGGGGCGTCCACCGGGGAGCTGTTTTTT | CASSPLAGASTGELFF | TRBV11-2 | TRBD2 | . | TRBJ2-2